The 2 T cell receptor beta chains presented below share a single source sample, sequenced in a study of beta chain features in type 1 diabetes. The authors reverse transcribed all of the isolated RNA, so sequencing captured expressed TCRB transcripts. Profiled with immunoSEQ multiplex PCR; TCRdb holds only in-frame clones, not every one. In the table there are about 900,000 clones, roughly 15% of which are singletons. Specimen: naive CD4+ T cells from blood. The receptors stem from a woman aged 18-30 years in good health.

This clone has more than one count but fewer than ten. The CDR3 region has the DNA TGTGCCAGCAGCTTAGTTGGGTACGAGCAGTACTTC. This sequence encodes CASSLVGYEQYF. This chain connects TRBV7-3 to TRBJ2-7; D is unclear. In germline, CDR1 is SGHTA, CDR2 FQGTGA. The CDR3 spans 12 residues. Trimming removed 2 bases from V and 4 bases from J, with 6 bases in between.

This clone has at least ten counts. The chain recombines TRBV10-3 with TRBJ1-2; D is unclear. The germline V gene encodes CDR1 ENHRY and CDR2 SYGVKD. Trimming took 2 bases from V and 2 from J, leaving 12 bases between them. The CDR3 length is 15 residues. Here the CDR3 reads CAISEGSGGNYGYTF. Here the CDR3 DNA reads TGTGCCATCAGTGAGGGCAGCGGTGGGAACTATGGCTACACCTTC.